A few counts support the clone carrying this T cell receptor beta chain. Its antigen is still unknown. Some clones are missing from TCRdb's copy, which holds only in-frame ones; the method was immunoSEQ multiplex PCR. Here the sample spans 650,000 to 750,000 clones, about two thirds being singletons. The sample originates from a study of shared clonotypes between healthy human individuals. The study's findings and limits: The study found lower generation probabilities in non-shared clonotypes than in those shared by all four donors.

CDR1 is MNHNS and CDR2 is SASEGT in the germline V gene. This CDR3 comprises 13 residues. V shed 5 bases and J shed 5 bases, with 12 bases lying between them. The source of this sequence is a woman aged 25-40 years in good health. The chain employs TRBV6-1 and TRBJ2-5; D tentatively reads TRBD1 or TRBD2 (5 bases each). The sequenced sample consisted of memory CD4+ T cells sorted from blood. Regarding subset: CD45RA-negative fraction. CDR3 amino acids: CASSSREWETQYF. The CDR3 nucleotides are TGTGCCAGCAGTAGCAGGGAGTGGGAGACCCAGTACTTC.